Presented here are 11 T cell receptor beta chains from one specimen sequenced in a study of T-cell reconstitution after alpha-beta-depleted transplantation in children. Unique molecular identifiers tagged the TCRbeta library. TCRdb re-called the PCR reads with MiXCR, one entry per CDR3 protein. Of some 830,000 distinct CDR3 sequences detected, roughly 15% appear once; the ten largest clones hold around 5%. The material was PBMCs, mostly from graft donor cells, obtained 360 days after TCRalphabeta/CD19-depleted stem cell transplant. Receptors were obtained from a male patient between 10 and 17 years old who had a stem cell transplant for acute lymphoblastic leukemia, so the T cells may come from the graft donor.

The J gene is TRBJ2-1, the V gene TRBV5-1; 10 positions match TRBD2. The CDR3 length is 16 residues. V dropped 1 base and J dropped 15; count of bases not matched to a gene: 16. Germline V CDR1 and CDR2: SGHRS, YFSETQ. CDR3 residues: CASSLSASSSGSGLFF. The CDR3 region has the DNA TGCGCCAGCAGCTTGTCAGCCAGCTCTAGCGGGAGTGGTTTGTTCTTC.

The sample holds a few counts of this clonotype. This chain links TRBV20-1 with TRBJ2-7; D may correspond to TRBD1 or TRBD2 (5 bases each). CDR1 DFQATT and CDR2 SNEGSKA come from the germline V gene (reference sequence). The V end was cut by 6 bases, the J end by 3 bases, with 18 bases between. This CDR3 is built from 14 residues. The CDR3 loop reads CSARGVTVLYEQYF. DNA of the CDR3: TGCAGTGCCCGAGGGGTGACAGTCCTCTACGAGCAGTACTTC.

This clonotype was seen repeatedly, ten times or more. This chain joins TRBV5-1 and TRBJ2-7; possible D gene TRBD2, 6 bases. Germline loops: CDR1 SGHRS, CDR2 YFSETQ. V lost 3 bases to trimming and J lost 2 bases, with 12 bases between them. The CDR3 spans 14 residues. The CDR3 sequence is CASSSRELTYEQYF. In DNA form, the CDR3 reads TGCGCCAGCAGCTCCCGGGAGCTGACCTACGAGCAGTACTTC.

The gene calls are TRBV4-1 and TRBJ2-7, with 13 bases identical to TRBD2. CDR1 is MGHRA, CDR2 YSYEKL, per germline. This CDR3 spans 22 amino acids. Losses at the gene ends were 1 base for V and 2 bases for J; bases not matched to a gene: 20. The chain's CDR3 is CASSQGWPYGLAGALVAYEQYF. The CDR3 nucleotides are TGCGCCAGCAGCCAAGGATGGCCGTATGGACTAGCGGGAGCGTTAGTCGCCTACGAGCAGTACTTC.

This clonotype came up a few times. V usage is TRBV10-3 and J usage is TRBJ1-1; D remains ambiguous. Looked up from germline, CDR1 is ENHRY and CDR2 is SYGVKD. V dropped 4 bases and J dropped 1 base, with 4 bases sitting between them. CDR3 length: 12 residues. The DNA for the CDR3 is TGTGCCATCAGTGTAGAGAACACTGAAGCTTTCTTT. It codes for CAISVENTEAFF.

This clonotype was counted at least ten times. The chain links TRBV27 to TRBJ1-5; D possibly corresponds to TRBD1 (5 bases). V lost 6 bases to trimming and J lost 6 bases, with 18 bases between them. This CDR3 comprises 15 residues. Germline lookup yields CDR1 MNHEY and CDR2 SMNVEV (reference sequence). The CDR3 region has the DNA TGTGCCAGCAGGCATGTCCAACAGGCGGGTCAGCCCCAGCATTTT. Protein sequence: CASRHVQQAGQPQHF.

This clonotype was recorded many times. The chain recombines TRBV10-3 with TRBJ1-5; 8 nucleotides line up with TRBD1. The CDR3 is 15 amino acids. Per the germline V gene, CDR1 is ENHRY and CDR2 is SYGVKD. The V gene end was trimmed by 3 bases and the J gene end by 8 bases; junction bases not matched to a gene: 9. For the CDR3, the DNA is TGTGCCATCAGTGACCAGGGGGCCATAGGTGAGCCCCAGCATTTT. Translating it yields CAISDQGAIGEPQHF.

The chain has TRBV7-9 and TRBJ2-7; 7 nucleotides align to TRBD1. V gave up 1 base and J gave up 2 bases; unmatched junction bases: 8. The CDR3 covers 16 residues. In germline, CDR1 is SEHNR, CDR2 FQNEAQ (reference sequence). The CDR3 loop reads CASSLGGGYRTYEQYF. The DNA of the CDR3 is TGTGCCAGCAGCTTAGGAGGGGGCTATAGAACCTACGAGCAGTACTTC.

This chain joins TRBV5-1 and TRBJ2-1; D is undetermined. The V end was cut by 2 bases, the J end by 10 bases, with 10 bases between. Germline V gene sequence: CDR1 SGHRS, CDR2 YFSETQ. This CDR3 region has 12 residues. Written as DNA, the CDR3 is TGCGCCAGCAGCTTTCCAGGTTTGGAGCAGTTCTTC. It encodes CASSFPGLEQFF.

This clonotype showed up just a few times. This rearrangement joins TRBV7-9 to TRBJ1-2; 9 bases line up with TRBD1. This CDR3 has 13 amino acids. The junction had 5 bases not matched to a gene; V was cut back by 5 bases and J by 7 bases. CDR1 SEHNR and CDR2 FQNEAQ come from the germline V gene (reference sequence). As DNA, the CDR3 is TGTGCCAGCAGCGAAGGACAGGGGTTTGGCTACACCTTC. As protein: CASSEGQGFGYTF.

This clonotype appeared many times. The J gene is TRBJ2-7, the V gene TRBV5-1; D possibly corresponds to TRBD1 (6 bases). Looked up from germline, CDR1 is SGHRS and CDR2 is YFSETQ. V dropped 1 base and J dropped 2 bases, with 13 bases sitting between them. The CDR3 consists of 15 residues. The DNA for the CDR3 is TGCGCCAGCAGCTTGATCGGGACAAACACCTACGAGCAGTACTTC. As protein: CASSLIGTNTYEQYF.